The 14 T cell receptor beta chains below all came from one sample that was sequenced in a study of blood T cells in healthy people across ages. A J-beta primer mix and a sample-barcoded 5' primer were used in a second PCR of about 7 to 12 cycles. TCRdb passed the 5' RACE reads through MiXCR, listing each CDR3 protein once. The sample records roughly 700,000 distinct CDR3 sequences, less than 40% being singletons. Sequenced: blood. The source of these receptors is a woman of 80 years or more in good health.

This clonotype was counted ten times or more. The chain carries TRBV5-1 and TRBJ2-7; 9 positions match TRBD1. CDR1 and CDR2 from the germline V gene are SGHRS and YFSETQ. The trim removed 0 bases at V and 5 bases at J, leaving 12 bases unmatched. This CDR3 region has 17 residues. CDR3 DNA sequence: TGCGCCAGCAGCTTGGCAAACCCCCGGGACAGGGTCAACGAGCAGTACTTC. It yields the protein CASSLANPRDRVNEQYF.

This clonotype was seen only a few times. The J gene is TRBJ2-7, the V gene TRBV5-1; D could derive from TRBD1 or TRBD2 (6 bases each). Trimming took 3 bases from V and 4 from J, leaving 17 bases between them. CDR1 is SGHRS, CDR2 YFSETQ, per germline. This CDR3 has 15 residues. CDR3 protein: CASSSGARVSYEQYF. In DNA, the CDR3 is TGCGCCAGCAGCTCGGGGGCTAGAGTGAGTTACGAGCAGTACTTC.

The chain carries TRBV7-9 and TRBJ2-5; tentatively, D is TRBD1 (6 bases). V was clipped by 1 base and J by 11 bases, with 23 bases between them. Germline-derived CDR1 and CDR2 are SEHNR and FQNEAQ (reference sequence). The CDR3 contains 16 residues. CDR3 amino acids: CASSLGGGKVLNEQYF. The CDR3, as DNA: TGTGCCAGCAGCTTAGGAGGGGGTAAGGTTTTGAATGAGCAGTACTTC. The whole variable domain, filled in from reference TRBV7-9 and TRBJ2-5, reads DTGVSQNPRHKITKRGQNVTFRCDPISEHNRLYWYRQTLGQGPEFLTYFQNEAQLEKSRLLSDRFSAERPKGSFSTLEIQRTEQGDSAMYLCASSLGGGKVLNEQYFGPGTRLLVL.

Regarding this clonotype: This may come from a read error, since a much larger clone is one base off. This chain uses TRBV6-5 with TRBJ2-1; D remains unclear. The J call may be mistaken, given a closer DNA end match to TRBJ2-7. The germline V gene has CDR1 MNHEY and CDR2 SVGAGI. The CDR3 has 15 amino acids. CDR3 residues: CASSQTRLSYNEQYF. CDR3 nucleotides: TGTGCCAGCAGCCAAACGAGGCTTTCCTACAATGAGCAGTACTTC.

In its sample, this clonotype was seen many times. The chain's CDR3 is CSAYGDEQFF. CDR3 nucleotides: TGCAGCGCCTACGGAGATGAGCAGTTCTTC. The chain joins TRBV29-1 to TRBJ2-1; no reliable D call. The germline CDR1 and CDR2 sequences are SQVTM and ANQGSEA. The V end lost 7 bases, the J end lost 8 bases, and 9 bases lay between the germline ends. This CDR3 comprises 10 residues.

This clonotype was seen ten or more times. The chain has TRBV28 and TRBJ1-2; unclear D gene. The CDR3 loop spans 13 amino acids. Germline V CDR1 and CDR2: MDHEN, SYDVKM. V was trimmed by 7 bases and J by 4 bases, leaving 13 bases between them. Here the CDR3 reads CASIGASIYGYTF. The CDR3 DNA reads as TGTGCCAGCATCGGAGCCTCGATCTATGGCTACACCTTC.

This clonotype was picked up a small number of times. It may be a read error: a sequence one base away is much more abundant. CDR3: CASSQAGSSYEQFF. The CDR3 bases are TGCGCCAGCAGCCAAGCAGGGAGCAGCTACGAGCAGTTCTTC. The chain combines TRBV4-3 with TRBJ2-1, with D perhaps given as TRBD1 or TRBD2 (5 bases each). This CDR3 region has 14 residues. V dropped 1 base and J dropped 10 bases, with 14 bases sitting between them. CDR1 and CDR2 from the germline V gene are LGHNA and YSLEER.

There are many counts of this clonotype. The genes are TRBV24-1 and TRBJ2-5; D is ambiguous. V dropped 4 bases and J dropped 4 bases, with 3 bases sitting between them. Looked up from germline, CDR1 is KGHDR and CDR2 is SFDVKD. The CDR3 consists of 11 residues. CDR3 sequence: CATSDIETQYF. CDR3 DNA: TGTGCCACCAGTGACATAGAGACCCAGTACTTC.

This clonotype was recorded a few times. This rearrangement joins TRBV15 to TRBJ1-1; D gene uncertain. V shed 4 bases and J shed 0 bases, with 6 bases lying between them. This CDR3 is 13 amino acids long. The germline CDR1 and CDR2 sequences are LNHNV and YYDKDF (reference sequence). This CDR3 reads CATSKEMNTEAFF. The DNA for the CDR3 is TGTGCCACCAGCAAGGAGATGAACACTGAAGCTTTCTTT. Complete variable domain (other parts from reference TRBV15 and TRBJ1-1): DAMVIQNPRYQVTQFGKPVTLSCSQTLNHNVMYWYQQKSSQAPKLLFHYYDKDFNNEADTPDNFQSRRPNTSFCFLDIRSPGLGDTAMYLCATSKEMNTEAFFGQGTRLTVV.

The rearrangement links TRBV20-1 to TRBJ2-1; TRBD2 aligns across 9 bases. CDR3 size: 17 residues. Per the germline V gene, CDR1 is DFQATT and CDR2 is SNEGSKA (reference sequence). With 3 bases clipped from V and 7 bases from J, the junction kept 16 bases outside the gene matches. For the CDR3, the DNA is TGCAGTGCTAGTCTCACAGGGCGGGGGGGCCCGGGGAATGAGCAGTTCTTC. It encodes CSASLTGRGGPGNEQFF.

V usage is TRBV5-1 and J usage is TRBJ1-1; 8 nucleotides line up with TRBD1. Germline V gives CDR1 SGHRS, CDR2 YFSETQ. V trimming: 3 bases; J trimming: 8 bases; junction bases outside the gene matches: 9. The CDR3 covers 14 residues. CDR3 amino acids: CASSWTGPIREAFF. The CDR3 DNA sequence: TGCGCCAGCAGCTGGACAGGGCCTATCCGGGAAGCTTTCTTT.

This clonotype was recorded many times. This chain links TRBV5-1 with TRBJ1-2; D perhaps matches TRBD1 (5 bases). Germline lookup yields CDR1 SGHRS and CDR2 YFSETQ. The CDR3 is 15 amino acids. Between the trimmed V and J ends, which lost 3 bases and 5 bases, there was a span of 17 bases. The CDR3 sequence: CASSYNPRDSYGYTF. CDR3 coding DNA: TGCGCCAGCAGCTACAACCCCCGGGACTCATATGGCTACACCTTC.

This clonotype was detected once. This sequence joins TRBV27 and TRBJ1-3; D ambiguous. Trimming took 4 bases from V and 0 from J, leaving 13 bases between them. The CDR3 extends over 16 amino acids. Germline V CDR1 and CDR2: MNHEY, SMNVEV (reference sequence). CDR3 sequence (DNA): TGTGCCAGCAGTTCCTGGCCCGTAGACTCTGGAAACACCATATATTTT. It codes for CASSSWPVDSGNTIYF.

Ten or more counts support this clonotype. The chain has TRBV11-2 and TRBJ1-5; D not resolved. The CDR3 length is 15 residues. Germline V gene data show CDR1 as SGHAT and CDR2 as FQNNGV. Trimming removed 0 bases at V and 4 bases at J, with 10 bases between. CDR3 in amino acids: CASSLDGSGNQPQHF. The CDR3 DNA reads TGTGCCAGCAGCTTAGATGGGTCGGGGAATCAGCCCCAGCATTTT.